The clone carrying this TCR beta chain came up once. The data were obtained in a study of blood T cell repertoires in COVID-19. In the study overall: Nucleic acid was either cDNA or gDNA, and it came from T cells, B-cell-depleted T cells, or PBMCs.

Generated by immunoSEQ multiplex PCR, the TCRdb table keeps only in-frame clones and is missing some. The table includes around 300,000 clones, under 90% detected once. The CDR3 sequence is 15 residues long. Trimming at V came to 5 bases and at J to 8 bases, leaving 10 bases not matched to a gene. Germline V gene lookup returns CDR1 LNHNV and CDR2 YYDKDF (reference sequence). Recruitment covered roughly 24 US areas and drew participants whose ages spanned about 18 to 89 years. Cohorts were assigned according to the clinical history that participants reported. Donors in Cohort 3 who had recovered were those with two negative PCRs, healthcare professional clearance, or resolution of their symptoms.

The gene calls are TRBV15 and TRBJ2-2; TRBD1 matches 8 bases. The receptor's source is a woman aged 25 to 39 who had recovered from COVID-19. Sequencing was performed on PBMCs or T cells enriched from blood (not recorded which). CDR3 sequence (DNA): TGTGCCACCAGCTGGGGGACAGGTGTACCTGGGGAGCTGTTTTTT. Its translation is CATSWGTGVPGELFF.